Shown below are 17 T cell receptor beta chains from a single sample sequenced in a study of CD8+CD57+ T cells in acquired aplastic anemia. Both TCR beta VDJ combination and CDR3 sequence profiling were carried out. Genomic DNA was the template for this profiling. TCRdb redid the calling of the reads with MiXCR, one entry per CDR3 protein. The table records some 180,000 distinct CDR3 sequences, 63% of them present only once. The sequenced patients had an expansion of CD8+CD57+ cells seen by flow cytometry. The sequenced material came from sorted CD4+, CD8+, or CD8+CD57+ T cells (not recorded which) from PBMCs. All receptors come from a human donor with aplastic anemia.

On this clonotype itself: One end of the junction varies from germline; a read error may be responsible. The rearrangement joins TRBV7-9 to TRBJ1-5; D gene uncertain. Germline V gene sequence: CDR1 SEHNR, CDR2 FQNEAQ (reference sequence). The length of the CDR3 is 15 residues. The DNA of the CDR3 is TGTGCCTGCAGCTTAGCGGCCGTGGGCAATCAGCCCCAGCATTTT. Its protein is CACSLAAVGNQPQHF.

The J gene is TRBJ2-7, the V gene TRBV4-2, with 10 bases aligning to TRBD1. V gave up 0 bases and J gave up 6 bases; unmatched junction bases: 5. This CDR3 has 15 amino acids. Germline CDR1 is LGHNA and CDR2 is YNFKEQ. The CDR3 loop is CASSQDGTGAGEQYF. The CDR3 bases are TGTGCCAGCAGCCAAGATGGGACAGGGGCAGGCGAGCAGTACTTC.

The rearrangement joins TRBV12-3 or TRBV12-4 to TRBJ1-2; D unresolved. V lost 2 bases and J lost 7, with 8 bases in between. This CDR3 is built from 12 residues. CDR3 loop: CASSLYRIGYTF. CDR3 bases: TGTGCCAGCAGTTTATACCGTATTGGCTACACCTTC.

The count of this clonotype is one. This chain connects TRBV5-1 to TRBJ2-3; D not resolved. Germline V gene lookup returns CDR1 SGHRS and CDR2 YFSETQ. This CDR3 spans 14 amino acids. With 2 bases removed from V and 0 bases from J, the gap between germline ends came to 7 bases. The CDR3 sequence is CASSFDRSTDTQYF. CDR3 DNA: TGCGCCAGCAGCTTCGATAGGAGCACAGATACGCAGTATTTT.

The CDR3: CSVLSVNTEAFF. The DNA of the CDR3 is TGCAGCGTTTTATCAGTGAACACTGAAGCTTTCTTT. The V gene is TRBV29-1, the J gene TRBJ1-1; D unresolved. Trimming removed 5 bases from V and 0 bases from J, with 7 bases in between. Looked up from germline, CDR1 is SQVTM and CDR2 is ANQGSEA. The CDR3 extends over 12 amino acids.

The J gene is TRBJ2-1, the V gene TRBV6-5; perhaps TRBD1 as D (6 bases). Germline V gives CDR1 MNHEY, CDR2 SVGAGI. This CDR3 has 13 residues. V was cut by 2 bases and J by 7 bases, with 9 bases left in between. CDR3 DNA sequence: TGTGCCAGCAGTTACGAGGGGGATAATGAGCAGTTCTTC. It codes for CASSYEGDNEQFF.

This rearrangement joins TRBV2 to TRBJ1-2; D gene unclear. The CDR3 spans 15 residues. Germline CDR1 SNHLY, CDR2 FYNNEI. Trimming cost V 7 bases and J 3 bases, with 18 bases left between them. In nucleotides, the CDR3 is TGTGCCAGCAAGGGTGGACGGGGAAGAGACTATGGCTACACCTTC. Its protein is CASKGGRGRDYGYTF.

CDR3 residues: CATSRDGGSNQPQHF. The CDR3, as DNA: TGTGCCACCAGCAGAGATGGGGGAAGCAATCAGCCCCAGCATTTT. J is TRBJ1-5 and V is TRBV15; tentative D call: TRBD1 (5 bases). The V and J ends lost 0 bases and 1 base respectively, with 7 bases between them. Germline V gene data show CDR1 as LNHNV and CDR2 as YYDKDF (reference sequence). The CDR3 sequence is 15 residues long.

The count of this clonotype is one. This chain joins TRBV20-1 and TRBJ2-3; the match to TRBD1 covers 12 bases. Germline trimming cut 3 bases from V and 0 bases from J; bases unmatched to any gene: 13. CDR3 size: 19 residues. CDR1 and CDR2 from the germline V gene are DFQATT and SNEGSKA (reference sequence). The CDR3, as DNA: TGCAGTGCTAGGGTACTCGGGACAGGGGGCTTCCCCAGCACAGATACGCAGTATTTT. Encoded protein: CSARVLGTGGFPSTDTQYF.

In the case of this clonotype: No conserved phenylalanine or tryptophan ends this CDR3, so it is likely a read error. The limits of the CDR3 on the DNA are not certain, so only TCRdb's listed CDR3 is given. This chain uses TRBV5-4 with TRBJ1-1; the table's D call, TRBD1, was not checked against the DNA. Germline V CDR1 and CDR2: SGHNT, YYREEE (reference sequence). The CDR3 has 14 residues if both end residues are counted. CDR3 sequence: CASSSGQGSAEAFV.

This clonotype was seen a few times. The chain uses TRBV7-6 and TRBJ1-6; the match to TRBD1 covers 9 bases. The V gene's germline CDR1 is SGHVS and CDR2 FNYEAQ. V dropped 1 base and J dropped 4; count of bases not matched to a gene: 2. This CDR3 contains 16 residues. CDR3 bases: TGTGCCAGCAGCTTAGAGGGGACAGGGTATAATTCACCCCTCCACTTT. It yields the protein CASSLEGTGYNSPLHF.

In this sample, this clonotype turned up many times. The rearrangement uses TRBV7-2 and TRBJ2-1; D is ambiguous. Germline CDR1 reads SGHTA; CDR2 reads FQGNSA. The CDR3 extends over 13 amino acids. V lost 1 base and J lost 5, with 6 bases in between. The DNA of the CDR3 is TGTGCCAGCAGCTTAGGTTGGAACAATGAGCAGTTCTTC. It codes for CASSLGWNNEQFF.

DNA of the CDR3: TGTGCCAGCAGCTTAGGGGGTGCAGGGCAAGAGACCCAGTACTTC. This codes for CASSLGGAGQETQYF. The chain employs TRBV7-9 and TRBJ2-5; possibly TRBD1 for D (5 bases). Trimming removed 1 base at V and 2 bases at J, with 11 bases between. CDR3 length: 15 residues. CDR1 is SEHNR, CDR2 FQNEAQ, per germline (reference sequence).

This clonotype was observed a handful of times. The chain carries TRBV2 and TRBJ2-7; D gene unclear. Trimming stripped 8 bases from V and 2 bases from J, with 4 bases between. The CDR3 contains 10 residues. CDR1 SNHLY and CDR2 FYNNEI come from the germline V gene. The CDR3 bases are TGTGCCAGCGTGGCCTACGAGCAGTACTTC. It translates to CASVAYEQYF.

This clonotype occurred a few times. The chain has TRBV7-9 and TRBJ2-3, with a weak D call TRBD2 (6 bases). V lost 3 bases and J lost 4, with 14 bases in between. The germline CDR1 and CDR2 sequences are SEHNR and FQNEAQ (reference sequence). The CDR3 spans 15 residues. The CDR3 sequence is CASSFLGGDADTQYF. The CDR3 DNA follows: TGTGCCAGCAGCTTCCTGGGGGGAGACGCAGATACGCAGTATTTT.

The chain recombines TRBV20-1 with TRBJ1-3, with 7 bases fitting TRBD1. Trimming cost V 6 bases and J 0 bases; bases outside gene matches: 5. Germline-derived CDR1 and CDR2 are DFQATT and SNEGSKA (reference sequence). This CDR3 comprises 14 residues. Written as DNA, the CDR3 is TGCAGTGCCGGGGGGGACAGCTCTGGAAACACCATATATTTT. This gives the protein CSAGGDSSGNTIYF.

This clonotype occurred many times. The V call is TRBV7-3, the J call TRBJ2-2; 10 positions match TRBD2. Germline V CDR1 and CDR2: SGHTA, FQGTGA. V was clipped by 4 bases and J by 6 bases; unmatched bases: 8. The CDR3 is 16 amino acids. The CDR3 loop is CASSWSGGASAGELFF. The CDR3 DNA sequence: TGTGCCAGCAGCTGGAGCGGGGGGGCCTCAGCCGGGGAGCTGTTTTTT.